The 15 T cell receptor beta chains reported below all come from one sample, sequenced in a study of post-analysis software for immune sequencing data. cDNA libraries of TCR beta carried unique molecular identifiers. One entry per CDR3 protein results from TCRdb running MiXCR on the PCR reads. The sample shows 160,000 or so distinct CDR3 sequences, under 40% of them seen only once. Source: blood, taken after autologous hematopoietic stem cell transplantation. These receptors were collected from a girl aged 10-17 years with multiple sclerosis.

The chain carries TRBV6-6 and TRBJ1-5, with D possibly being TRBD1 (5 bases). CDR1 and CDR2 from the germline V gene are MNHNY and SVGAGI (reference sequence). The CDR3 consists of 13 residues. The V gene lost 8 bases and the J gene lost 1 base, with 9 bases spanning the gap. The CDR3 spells CASLGQSNQPQHF. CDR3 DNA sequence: TGTGCCAGCTTGGGGCAGAGCAATCAGCCCCAGCATTTT.

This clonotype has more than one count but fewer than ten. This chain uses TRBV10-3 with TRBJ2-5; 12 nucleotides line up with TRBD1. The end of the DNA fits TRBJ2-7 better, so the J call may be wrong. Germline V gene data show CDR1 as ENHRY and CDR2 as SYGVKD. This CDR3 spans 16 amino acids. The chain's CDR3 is CAISDSTGTGGREQYF. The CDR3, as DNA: TGTGCCATCAGTGACTCTACCGGGACAGGGGGCCGCGAGCAGTACTTC.

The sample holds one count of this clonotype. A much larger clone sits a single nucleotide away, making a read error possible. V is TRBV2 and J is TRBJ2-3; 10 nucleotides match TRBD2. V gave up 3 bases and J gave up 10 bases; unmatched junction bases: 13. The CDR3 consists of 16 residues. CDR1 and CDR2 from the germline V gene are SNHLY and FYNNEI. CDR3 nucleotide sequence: TGTGCCAGCAGTGAGGGCGGGCTAGCGGGAGCGGATGCGCAGTATTTT. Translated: CASSEGGLAGADAQYF.

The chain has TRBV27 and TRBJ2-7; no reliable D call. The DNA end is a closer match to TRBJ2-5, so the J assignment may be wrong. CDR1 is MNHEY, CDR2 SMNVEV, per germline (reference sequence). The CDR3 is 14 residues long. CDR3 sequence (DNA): TGTGCCAGCAGTCCCTCTGGATTATGGGAGACCCAGTACTTC. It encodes CASSPSGLWETQYF.

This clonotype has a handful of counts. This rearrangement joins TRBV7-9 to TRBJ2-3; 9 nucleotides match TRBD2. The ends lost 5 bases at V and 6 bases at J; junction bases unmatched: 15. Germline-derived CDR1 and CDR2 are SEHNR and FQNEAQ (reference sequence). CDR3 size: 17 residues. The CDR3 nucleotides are TGTGCCAGCAGCCAGCCCCCCCTAGCGGGACCCGGGGATACGCAGTATTTT. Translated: CASSQPPLAGPGDTQYF.

In DNA, the CDR3 is TGTGCCAGCAGCTTAGGTGGGCGGAACACAGATACGCAGTATTTT. This codes for CASSLGGRNTDTQYF. This chain connects TRBV7-3 to TRBJ2-3; D remains unclear. V dropped 2 bases and J dropped 2 bases, with 11 bases sitting between them. The CDR3 is 15 amino acids. Germline V gives CDR1 SGHTA, CDR2 FQGTGA.

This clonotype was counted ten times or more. The CDR3: CASSFPGASGRLGYNEQFF. For the CDR3, the DNA is TGCGCCAGCAGCTTCCCCGGGGCTAGCGGGAGGTTGGGATACAATGAGCAGTTCTTC. The rearrangement links TRBV5-1 to TRBJ2-1; 11 bases align to TRBD2. V shed 2 bases, J shed 4 bases, and the junction held 14 bases outside the gene matches. Germline CDR1 and CDR2: SGHRS and YFSETQ. This CDR3 region has 19 residues.

CDR3: CASSHGRGWLAGGMNKNIQYF. The DNA for the CDR3 is TGTGCCAGCAGCCATGGTCGGGGGTGGCTAGCGGGAGGGATGAACAAAAACATTCAGTACTTC. The chain links TRBV12-3 or TRBV12-4 to TRBJ2-7; 12 bases fit TRBD2. The J call may be mistaken, given a closer DNA end match to TRBJ2-4. The CDR3 contains 21 residues.

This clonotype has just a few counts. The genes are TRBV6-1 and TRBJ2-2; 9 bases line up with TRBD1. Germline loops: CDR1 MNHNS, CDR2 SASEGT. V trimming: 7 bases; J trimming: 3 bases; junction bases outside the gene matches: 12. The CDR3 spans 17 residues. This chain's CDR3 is CASTIHRGRVDTGELFF. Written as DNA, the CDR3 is TGTGCCAGCACCATACACAGGGGGCGAGTGGACACCGGGGAGCTGTTTTTT.

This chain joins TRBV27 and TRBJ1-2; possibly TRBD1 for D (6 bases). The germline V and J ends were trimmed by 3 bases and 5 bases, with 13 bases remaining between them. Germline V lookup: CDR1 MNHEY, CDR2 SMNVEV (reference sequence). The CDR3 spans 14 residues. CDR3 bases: TGTGCCAGCAGTTTGGAGGGGGGGGTATATGGCTACACCTTC. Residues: CASSLEGGVYGYTF.

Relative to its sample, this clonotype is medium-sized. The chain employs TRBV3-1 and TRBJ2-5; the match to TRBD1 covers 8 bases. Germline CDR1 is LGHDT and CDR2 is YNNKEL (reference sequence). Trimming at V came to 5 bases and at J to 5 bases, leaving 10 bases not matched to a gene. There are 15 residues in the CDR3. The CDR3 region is CASSSSVTGEETQYF. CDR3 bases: TGTGCCAGCAGCTCCTCCGTGACAGGGGAGGAGACCCAGTACTTC.

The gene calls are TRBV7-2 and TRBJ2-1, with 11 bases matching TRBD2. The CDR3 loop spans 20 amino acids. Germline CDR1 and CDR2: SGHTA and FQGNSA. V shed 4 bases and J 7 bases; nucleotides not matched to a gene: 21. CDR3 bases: TGTGCCAGCAGCTCCCCGACTAGCGGGGCCAACCCCGGGAGATTTAATGAGCAGTTCTTC. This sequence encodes CASSSPTSGANPGRFNEQFF.

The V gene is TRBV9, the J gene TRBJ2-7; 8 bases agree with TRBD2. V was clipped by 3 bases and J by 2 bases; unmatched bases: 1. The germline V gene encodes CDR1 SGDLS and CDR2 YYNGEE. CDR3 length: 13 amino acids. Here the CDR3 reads CASSAGGAYEQYF. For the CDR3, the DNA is TGTGCCAGCAGCGCGGGAGGGGCCTACGAGCAGTACTTC.

Here the CDR3 DNA reads TGCAGTGCTAGATCGTTAACGGGACTAGCGGAAATCAGCTCCTACGAGCAGTACTTC. It yields the protein CSARSLTGLAEISSYEQYF. This sequence joins TRBV20-1 and TRBJ2-7; TRBD2 matches 11 bases. Losses at the gene ends were 2 bases for V and 0 bases for J; bases not matched to a gene: 15. The CDR3 contains 19 residues. The germline gives CDR1 DFQATT, CDR2 SNEGSKA (reference sequence).

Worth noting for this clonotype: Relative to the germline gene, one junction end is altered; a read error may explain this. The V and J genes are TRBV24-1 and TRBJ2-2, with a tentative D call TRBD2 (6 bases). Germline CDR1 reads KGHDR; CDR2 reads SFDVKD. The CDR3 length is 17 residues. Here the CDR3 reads CATSDLPGTPNTGERFF. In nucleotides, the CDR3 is TGTGCCACCAGTGACCTCCCCGGGACTCCGAACACCGGGGAGCGGTTTTTT.